The 14 T cell receptor beta chains below were found in one sample sequenced in a study of blood T cell repertoires in COVID-19. Measured with immunoSEQ multiplex PCR; TCRdb has only the in-frame clones, and not every one. The table lists approximately 97,000 clones, approximately 78% of them singletons. Sequenced: peripheral blood. These receptor sequences come from a man aged 55-75 years with active or convalescent COVID-19.

The V gene is TRBV18, the J gene TRBJ2-1, with 12 nucleotides matching TRBD2. The CDR3 extends over 14 amino acids. V shed 2 bases, J shed 7 bases, and the junction held 0 bases outside the gene matches. The V gene's germline CDR1 is KGHSH and CDR2 LQKENI. The CDR3 loop reads CASSPTSGRNEQFF. The CDR3 DNA sequence: TGTGCCAGCTCACCAACTAGCGGGAGGAATGAGCAGTTCTTC.

The rearrangement links TRBV18 to TRBJ2-1; 9 nucleotides line up with TRBD1. V was clipped by 2 bases and J by 3 bases; unmatched bases: 14. Germline lookup yields CDR1 KGHSH and CDR2 LQKENI. CDR3 length: 19 residues. This CDR3 reads CASSPGRGSGQGFYNEQFF. The CDR3 bases are TGTGCCAGCTCACCAGGCCGGGGATCGGGACAGGGCTTCTACAATGAGCAGTTCTTC. Full variable domain (outside the CDR3, taken from reference TRBV18 and TRBJ2-1): NAGVMQNPRHLVRRRGQEARLRCSPMKGHSHVYWYRQLPEEGLKFMVYLQKENIIDESGMPKERFSAEFPKEGPSILRIQQVVRGDSAAYFCASSPGRGSGQGFYNEQFFGPGTRLTVL.

This rearrangement joins TRBV15 to TRBJ1-2; 7 bases are a match to TRBD1. Germline V gene data show CDR1 as LNHNV and CDR2 as YYDKDF (reference sequence). The CDR3 loop spans 15 amino acids. The ends lost 1 base at V and 4 bases at J; junction bases unmatched: 6. The CDR3 loop is CATSRGGQDAYGYTF. The CDR3 coding sequence is TGTGCCACCAGCAGAGGCGGACAGGACGCCTATGGCTACACCTTC.

The chain links TRBV23-1 to TRBJ2-7; 8 nucleotides agree with TRBD1. TRBV23-1 is filed as an ORF, its function uncertain. The J segment lost 0 bases and the V segment lost 0 bases, leaving 4 bases of the junction unmatched. CDR3 length: 16 residues. For the CDR3, the DNA is TGCGCCAGCAGTCAATCGGGACAGGCTAGCTCCTACGAGCAGTACGTC. Its translation: CASSQSGQASSYEQYV.

The chain is built from TRBV3-1 (or the pseudogene TRBV3-2) and TRBJ2-2; weak D call: TRBD1 (5 bases). Looked up from germline, CDR1 is LGHDT and CDR2 is YNNKEL (reference sequence). V was cut by 0 bases and J by 1 base, with 6 bases left in between. This CDR3 is built from 15 residues. The CDR3 region has the DNA TGTGCCAGCAGCCAAGATACAGGGAACACCGGGGAGCTGTTTTTT. Its protein is CASSQDTGNTGELFF.

V usage is TRBV7-9 and J usage is TRBJ2-5; 9 positions match TRBD1. There are 14 residues in the CDR3. Germline loops: CDR1 SEHNR, CDR2 FQNEAQ (reference sequence). The junction had 8 bases not matched to a gene; V was cut back by 7 bases and J by 5 bases. In DNA form, the CDR3 reads TGTGCCAGCATCCGGACAGGGACAGGGGAGACCCAGTACTTC. Translating it yields CASIRTGTGETQYF.

This clone has more than one count but fewer than ten. The chain couples TRBV19 to TRBJ2-2; TRBD2 matches at 8 bases. The CDR3 covers 17 residues. The germline CDR1 and CDR2 sequences are LNHDA and SQIVND (reference sequence). After removal of 5 bases from V and 5 bases from J, the junction contained 13 bases not matched to a gene. In DNA, the CDR3 is TGTGCCAGTAGTCCTATAGTAGGTAGCGGGATAACCGGGGAGCTGTTTTTT. This sequence encodes CASSPIVGSGITGELFF.

This clone turned up a few times. The chain has TRBV5-1 and TRBJ2-5; 7 nucleotides line up with TRBD2. Germline V gene sequence: CDR1 SGHRS, CDR2 YFSETQ. The CDR3 sequence is 14 residues long. The junction had 8 bases not matched to a gene; V was cut back by 4 bases and J by 5 bases. CDR3 sequence reads: CASSPMSGKETQYF. The DNA for the CDR3 is TGCGCCAGCAGCCCTATGAGCGGGAAGGAGACCCAGTACTTC. Complete variable domain (other parts from reference TRBV5-1 and TRBJ2-5): KAGVTQTPRYLIKTRGQQVTLSCSPISGHRSVSWYQQTPGQGLQFLFEYFSETQRNKGNFPGRFSGRQFSNSRSEMNVSTLELGDSALYLCASSPMSGKETQYFGPGTRLLVL.

This clone was recorded a few times. The chain links TRBV11-3 to TRBJ2-2; D gene uncertain. Trimming left V 0 bases short and J 8 bases short, with 13 bases between. Germline CDR1 SGHNT, CDR2 YENEEA. The CDR3 consists of 15 residues. The CDR3 nucleotides are TGTGCCAGCAGCTTAGAATTGGCCCACAAAGGGGAGCTGTTTTTT. Protein product: CASSLELAHKGELFF.

This clone was recorded only once. The V call is TRBV28, the J call TRBJ1-6; no firm D call. The CDR3 runs to 15 residues. Trimming took off 2 bases at V and 6 bases at J, with 11 bases between the two ends. Germline CDR1 is MDHEN and CDR2 is SYDVKM. CDR3 in amino acids: CASSLRQNINSPLHF. The CDR3 bases are TGTGCCAGCAGTTTACGACAAAATATTAATTCACCCCTCCACTTT.

The table lists this clone with a count of one. J is TRBJ2-3 and V is TRBV28, with a weak D call TRBD1 (5 bases). This CDR3 has 15 amino acids. Germline CDR1 MDHEN, CDR2 SYDVKM. V lost 4 bases to trimming and J lost 1 base, with 12 bases between them. The CDR3: CASSSLGLGTDTQYF. CDR3 sequence (DNA): TGTGCCAGCAGTTCCTTGGGGCTAGGCACAGATACGCAGTATTTT. Full variable domain (remainder filled in from reference TRBV28 and TRBJ2-3): DVKVTQSSRYLVKRTGEKVFLECVQDMDHENMFWYRQDPGLGLRLIYFSYDVKMKEKGDIPEGYSVSREKKERFSLILESASTNQTSMYLCASSSLGLGTDTQYFGPGTRLTVL.

The chain recombines TRBV30 with TRBJ2-3; the D is unclear. This CDR3 region has 13 residues. Trimming took off 3 bases at V and 0 bases at J, with 7 bases between the two ends. CDR1 is GTSNPN and CDR2 is SVGIG in the germline V gene (reference sequence). The CDR3 coding sequence is TGTGCCTGGAGAGCCCCCAGCACAGATACGCAGTATTTT. It encodes CAWRAPSTDTQYF.

This clone has only a few counts. V usage is TRBV4-1 and J usage is TRBJ2-5; TRBD1 agrees at 7 bases. The CDR3 consists of 17 residues. V dropped 4 bases and J dropped 5; count of bases not matched to a gene: 16. Germline CDR1 reads MGHRA; CDR2 reads YSYEKL. CDR3 sequence: CASSPFFQAGGAETQYF. The CDR3 nucleotides read TGCGCCAGCAGCCCCTTTTTTCAGGCAGGGGGTGCCGAGACCCAGTACTTC.

V is TRBV29-1 and J is TRBJ2-1; TRBD1 matches 11 bases. Per germline, CDR1 SQVTM and CDR2 ANQGSEA. CDR3 length equals 14 residues. V shed 2 bases and J 7 bases; nucleotides not matched to a gene: 4. DNA of the CDR3: TGCAGCGTTGAACCCGGGACAGGGGGTAATGAGCAGTTCTTC. Translated: CSVEPGTGGNEQFF.